This paragraph reports one T cell receptor beta chain. Seattle patients were enrolled during active infection and followed longitudinally. This sample is part of a study of blood T cell repertoires in COVID-19. Study summary: Specimens from acute and convalescent COVID-19 originated in the United States, Italy and Spain. Sample material is recorded as cDNA or gDNA derived from T cells, B-cell-depleted T cells, or PBMCs.

Sequenced by immunoSEQ multiplex PCR; TCRdb stores in-frame clones only, minus some. The repertoire includes some 200,000 clones, more than 75% of them detected once, and 9.5% to 15% sits in the top ten. Germline V gene sequence: CDR1 KGHSH, CDR2 LQKENI. The V segment lost 3 bases and the J segment 4 bases; nucleotides outside the gene matches: 0. The CDR3 runs 13 residues. V and J are TRBV18 and TRBJ1-5, with 7 bases fitting TRBD1. This receptor was identified in a woman aged 70 to 79 with COVID-19, enrolled during active disease. The specimen sequenced was peripheral blood. CDR3 sequence: CASSPGQNQPQHF. In DNA, the CDR3 is TGTGCCAGCTCACCGGGACAGAATCAGCCCCAGCATTTT.